This passage covers 13 T cell receptor beta chains from one sample sequenced in a study of OX40 agonist ivuxolimab in advanced cancers. TCRdb's copy holds only in-frame clones and misses some; the assay was immunoSEQ multiplex PCR. The sample carries about 83,000 clones, roughly 84% recorded once. Here the sequenced sample was CD4+ or CD8+ T cells sorted from blood, taken in a trial of the OX40 agonist ivuxolimab. Every receptor here comes from an adult with an advanced solid tumor such as melanoma, head and neck, liver or kidney cancer.

This clone appeared once. V gene TRBV7-8 combines with J gene TRBJ2-3; the D gene is possibly TRBD1 (6 bases). The V gene's germline CDR1 is SGHVS and CDR2 FQNEAQ. The CDR3 extends over 16 amino acids. Trimming left V 6 bases short and J 0 bases short, with 16 bases between. The CDR3 DNA is TGTGCCAGCAGGCCAGGCTGGGGGCCTAGCACAGATACGCAGTATTTT. Residues: CASRPGWGPSTDTQYF. Supplemented by reference TRBV7-8 and TRBJ2-3, the full variable domain reads GAGVSQSPRYKVAKRGQDVALRCDPISGHVSLFWYQQALGQGPEFLTYFQNEAQLDKSGLPSDRFFAERPEGSVSTLKIQRTQQEDSAVYLCASRPGWGPSTDTQYFGPGTRLTVL.

The chain couples TRBV11-3 to TRBJ1-4; a weak D match, TRBD1 (5 bases). CDR3 length equals 15 residues. Trimming left V 1 base short and J 3 bases short, with 9 bases between. Looked up from germline, CDR1 is SGHNT and CDR2 is YENEEA. Here the CDR3 reads CASSLGRGANEKLFF. DNA for the CDR3: TGTGCCAGCAGCTTAGGTCGGGGGGCTAATGAAAAACTGTTTTTT.

This clone was detected only a few times. This rearrangement joins TRBV27 to TRBJ1-5, with D maybe TRBD1 (5 bases). The germline V gene encodes CDR1 MNHEY and CDR2 SMNVEV (reference sequence). Trimming stripped 3 bases from V and 4 bases from J, with 13 bases between. CDR3 length: 15 amino acids. DNA of the CDR3: TGTGCCAGCAGTTTCAGCAGGGTGGGGAATCAGCCCCAGCATTTT. Translation gives CASSFSRVGNQPQHF.

This clone has just a few counts. The chain combines TRBV2 with TRBJ2-1; 8 bases line up with TRBD2. The CDR3 totals 15 residues. Germline V gene sequence: CDR1 SNHLY, CDR2 FYNNEI. V gave up 4 bases and J gave up 6 bases; unmatched junction bases: 8. The CDR3 spells CASSGREGLPNEQFF. CDR3 nucleotide sequence: TGTGCCAGCAGTGGACGGGAGGGCCTCCCCAATGAGCAGTTCTTC.

V is TRBV4-1 and J is TRBJ2-7; 11 bases align to TRBD1. Germline V gene sequence: CDR1 MGHRA, CDR2 YSYEKL. The CDR3 extends over 15 amino acids. Losses at the gene ends were 4 bases for V and 3 bases for J; bases not matched to a gene: 5. CDR3 protein: CASSPGQGADYEQYF. CDR3 sequence (DNA): TGCGCCAGCAGCCCTGGACAGGGGGCAGACTACGAGCAGTACTTC.

The CDR3, as DNA: TGCGCCAGCAGCATACAGGGGGGAGCTGCAGATACGCAGTATTTT. This translates into CASSIQGGAADTQYF. The rearrangement uses TRBV5-1 and TRBJ2-3; 8 bases fit TRBD1. The CDR3 has 15 residues. Germline V gene sequence: CDR1 SGHRS, CDR2 YFSETQ. V dropped 4 bases and J dropped 4; count of bases not matched to a gene: 8.

This rearrangement joins TRBV6-6 to TRBJ1-1; D uncertain. The CDR3 runs 12 residues. The germline CDR1 and CDR2 sequences are MNHNY and SVGAGI (reference sequence). Deletions cut 4 bases from V and 2 bases from J, with 5 bases between. The CDR3 DNA reads TGTGCCAGCAGTTCCTTTAACACTGAAGCTTTCTTT. Its protein product is CASSSFNTEAFF.

J is TRBJ1-2 and V is TRBV7-9, with 7 nucleotides matching TRBD1. Germline CDR1 and CDR2: SEHNR and FQNEAQ (reference sequence). There are 13 residues in the CDR3. V lost 4 bases to trimming and J lost 4 bases; unmatched junction nucleotides: 3. CDR3 DNA: TGTGCCAGCAGCTCACGGGACAGCTATGGCTACACCTTC. This gives the protein CASSSRDSYGYTF.

The V call is TRBV5-1, the J call TRBJ2-7, with TRBD1 matching 11 bases. Per the germline V gene, CDR1 is SGHRS and CDR2 is YFSETQ. The CDR3 length is 16 residues. After removal of 4 bases from V and 2 bases from J, the junction contained 8 bases not matched to a gene. The CDR3 is CASSPTGTGGAYEQYF. Here the CDR3 DNA reads TGCGCCAGCAGCCCAACCGGGACAGGGGGTGCCTACGAGCAGTACTTC.

The chain recombines TRBV9 with TRBJ1-2, with TRBD1 identical over 7 bases. The V and J ends lost 4 bases and 8 bases, in that order; junction bases with no gene match: 5. The CDR3 loop spans 12 amino acids. Germline V lookup: CDR1 SGDLS, CDR2 YYNGEE. CDR3 loop: CASSRGQEGYTF. The CDR3 region has the DNA TGTGCCAGCAGCCGCGGACAGGAAGGCTACACCTTC. Complete variable domain (other parts from reference TRBV9 and TRBJ1-2): DSGVTQTPKHLITATGQRVTLRCSPRSGDLSVYWYQQSLDQGLQFLIQYYNGEERAKGNILERFSAQQFPDLHSELNLSSLELGDSALYFCASSRGQEGYTFGSGTRLTVV.

The gene calls are TRBV2 and TRBJ2-7; TRBD1 matches at 8 bases. The junction had 3 bases not matched to a gene; V was cut back by 6 bases and J by 5 bases. CDR3 size: 12 residues. Per germline, CDR1 SNHLY and CDR2 FYNNEI. The chain's CDR3 is CASRIQGDEQYF. DNA for the CDR3: TGTGCCAGCAGAATACAGGGGGACGAGCAGTACTTC. Based on the CDR3 plus reference TRBV2 and TRBJ2-7, the full variable domain is EPEVTQTPSHQVTQMGQEVILRCVPISNHLYFYWYRQILGQKVEFLVSFYNNEISEKSEIFDDQFSVERPDGSNFTLKIRSTKLEDSAMYFCASRIQGDEQYFGPGTRLTVT.

The chain couples TRBV6-5 to TRBJ2-7; 8 nucleotides align to TRBD2. Trimming cost V 7 bases and J 3 bases; bases outside gene matches: 8. The CDR3 extends over 14 amino acids. Germline values: CDR1 MNHEY, CDR2 SVGAGI. The DNA for the CDR3 is TGTGCCAGCACCGGGACTAGAGGTGGCTACGAGCAGTACTTC. Its protein is CASTGTRGGYEQYF.

This clone was counted at least ten times. The chain is built from TRBV4-1 and TRBJ1-4, with D maybe TRBD1 (5 bases). Germline V gene sequence: CDR1 MGHRA, CDR2 YSYEKL. The CDR3 runs 17 residues. Deletions cut 2 bases from V and 8 bases from J, with 21 bases between. The CDR3 spells CASSQILSRELGEKLFF. The CDR3 coding sequence is TGCGCCAGCAGCCAAATCTTGTCCAGGGAATTGGGGGAAAAACTGTTTTTT.